This T cell receptor beta chain was captured in a study of blood T cell repertoires in COVID-19. Across the whole study: Spain, Italy and the United States supplied samples that represented acute and convalescent COVID-19. T cells, B-cell-depleted T cells, or PBMCs provided the cDNA or gDNA that served as material.

Trimming removed 1 base at V and 0 bases at J, with 10 bases between. The CDR3 covers 16 residues. Germline V gene data show CDR1 as SGHTA and CDR2 as FQGTGA. Original processing methods: Reference gene primer amplification in the assay estimated nucleated cell counts. Here immunoSEQ multiplex PCR was the method, and the copy in TCRdb shows in-frame clones only, minus some. For V, J and clone size, that table is used; D and trimming come from the DNA. The sample comprises roughly 200,000 clones, roughly 79% of which are singletons, and approximately 11% rests with the top ten. Patients at the Seattle site were enrolled during active infection and followed longitudinally.

Input material: peripheral blood. The source is a woman in her 40s with COVID-19, enrolled during active disease. The rearrangement joins TRBV7-3 to TRBJ2-1; no firm D call. The DNA of the CDR3 is TGTGCCAGCAGCTTAAATCCGGTTAGCTCCTACAATGAGCAGTTCTTC. It translates to CASSLNPVSSYNEQFF.